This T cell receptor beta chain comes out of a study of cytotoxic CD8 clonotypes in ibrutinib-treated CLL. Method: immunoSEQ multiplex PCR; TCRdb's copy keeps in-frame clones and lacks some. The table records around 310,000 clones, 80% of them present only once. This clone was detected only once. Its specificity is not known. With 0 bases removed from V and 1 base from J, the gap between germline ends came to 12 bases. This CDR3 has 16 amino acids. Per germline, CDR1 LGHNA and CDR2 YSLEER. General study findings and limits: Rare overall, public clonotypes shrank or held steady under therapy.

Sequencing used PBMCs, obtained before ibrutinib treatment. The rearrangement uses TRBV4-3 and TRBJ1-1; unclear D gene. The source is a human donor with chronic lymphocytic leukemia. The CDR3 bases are TGCGCCAGCAGCCAAGAGTTAAGGGCAACGAACACTGAAGCTTTCTTT. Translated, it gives CASSQELRATNTEAFF.